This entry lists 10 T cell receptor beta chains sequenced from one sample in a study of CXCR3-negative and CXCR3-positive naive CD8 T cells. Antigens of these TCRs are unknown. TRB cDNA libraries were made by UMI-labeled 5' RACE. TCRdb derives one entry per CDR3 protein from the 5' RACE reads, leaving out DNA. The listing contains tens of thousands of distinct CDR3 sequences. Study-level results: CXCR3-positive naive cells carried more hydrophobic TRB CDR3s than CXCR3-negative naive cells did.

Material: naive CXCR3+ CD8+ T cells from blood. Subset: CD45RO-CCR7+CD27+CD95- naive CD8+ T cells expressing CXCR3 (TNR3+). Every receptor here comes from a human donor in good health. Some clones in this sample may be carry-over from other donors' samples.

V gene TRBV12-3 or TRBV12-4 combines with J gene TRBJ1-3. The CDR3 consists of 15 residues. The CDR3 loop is CASRNGESSGNTIYF.

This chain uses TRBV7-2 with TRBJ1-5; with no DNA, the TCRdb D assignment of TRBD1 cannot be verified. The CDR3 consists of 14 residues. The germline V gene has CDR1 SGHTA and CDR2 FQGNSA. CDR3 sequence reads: CASSLEGGRQPQHF.

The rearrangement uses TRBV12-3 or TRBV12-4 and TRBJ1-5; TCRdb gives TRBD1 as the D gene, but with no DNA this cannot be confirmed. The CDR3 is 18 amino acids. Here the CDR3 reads CASSLGGSGYMGNQPQHF.

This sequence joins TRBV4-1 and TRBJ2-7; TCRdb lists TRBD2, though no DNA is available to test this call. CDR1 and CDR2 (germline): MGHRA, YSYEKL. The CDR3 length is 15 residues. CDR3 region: CASSPGGTGSYEQYF.

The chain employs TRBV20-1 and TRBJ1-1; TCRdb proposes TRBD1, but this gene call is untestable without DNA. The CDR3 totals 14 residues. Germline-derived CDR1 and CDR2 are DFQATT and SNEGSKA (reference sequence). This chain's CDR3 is CSASLGALNTEAFF.

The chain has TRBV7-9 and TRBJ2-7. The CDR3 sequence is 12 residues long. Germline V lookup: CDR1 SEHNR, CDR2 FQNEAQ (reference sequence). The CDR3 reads CASSLGSLEQYF.

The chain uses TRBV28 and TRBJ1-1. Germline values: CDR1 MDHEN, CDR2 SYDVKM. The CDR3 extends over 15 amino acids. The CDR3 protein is CASSTFEVVRTEAFF.

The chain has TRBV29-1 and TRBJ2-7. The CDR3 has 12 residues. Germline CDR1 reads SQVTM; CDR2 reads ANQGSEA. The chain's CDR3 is CSVNGLTYEQYF.

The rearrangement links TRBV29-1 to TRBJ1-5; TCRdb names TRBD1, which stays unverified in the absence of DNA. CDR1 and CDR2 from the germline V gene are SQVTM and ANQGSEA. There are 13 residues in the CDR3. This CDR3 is CSVWTGGNQPQHF.

CDR3 residues: CASSQAGRPHYEQYF. The chain has TRBV4-1 and TRBJ2-7; the D call from TCRdb, TRBD2, cannot be confirmed without DNA. CDR3 size: 15 residues. Germline V gives CDR1 MGHRA, CDR2 YSYEKL.